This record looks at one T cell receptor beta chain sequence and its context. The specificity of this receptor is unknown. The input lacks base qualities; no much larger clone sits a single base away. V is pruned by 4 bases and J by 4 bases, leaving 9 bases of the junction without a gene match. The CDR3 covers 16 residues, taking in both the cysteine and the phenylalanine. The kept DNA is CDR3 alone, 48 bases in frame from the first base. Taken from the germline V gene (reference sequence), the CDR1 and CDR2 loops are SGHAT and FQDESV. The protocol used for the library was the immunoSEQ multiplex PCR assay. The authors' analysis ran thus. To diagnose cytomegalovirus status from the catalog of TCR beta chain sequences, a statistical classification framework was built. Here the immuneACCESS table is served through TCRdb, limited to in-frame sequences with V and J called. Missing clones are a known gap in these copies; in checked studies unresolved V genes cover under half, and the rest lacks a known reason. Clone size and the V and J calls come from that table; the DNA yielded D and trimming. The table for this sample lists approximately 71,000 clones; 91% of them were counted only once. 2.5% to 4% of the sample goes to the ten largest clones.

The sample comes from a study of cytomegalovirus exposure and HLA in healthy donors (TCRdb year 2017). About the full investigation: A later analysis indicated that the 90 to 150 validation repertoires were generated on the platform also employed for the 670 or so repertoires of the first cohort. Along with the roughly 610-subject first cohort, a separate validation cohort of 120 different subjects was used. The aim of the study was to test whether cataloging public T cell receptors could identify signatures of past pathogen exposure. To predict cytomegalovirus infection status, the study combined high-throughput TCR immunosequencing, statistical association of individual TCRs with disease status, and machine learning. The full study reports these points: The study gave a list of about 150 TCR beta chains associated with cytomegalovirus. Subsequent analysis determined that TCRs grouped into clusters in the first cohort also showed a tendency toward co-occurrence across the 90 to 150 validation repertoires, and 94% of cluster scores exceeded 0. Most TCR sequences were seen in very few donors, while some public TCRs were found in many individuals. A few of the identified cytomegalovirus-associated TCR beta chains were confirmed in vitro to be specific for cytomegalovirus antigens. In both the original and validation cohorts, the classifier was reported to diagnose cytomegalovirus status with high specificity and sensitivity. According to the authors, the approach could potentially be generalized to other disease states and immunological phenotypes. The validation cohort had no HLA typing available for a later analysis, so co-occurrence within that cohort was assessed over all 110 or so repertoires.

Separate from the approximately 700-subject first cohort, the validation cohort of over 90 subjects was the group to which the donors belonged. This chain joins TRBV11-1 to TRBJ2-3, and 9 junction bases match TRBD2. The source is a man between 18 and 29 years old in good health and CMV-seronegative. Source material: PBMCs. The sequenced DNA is TGTGCCAGCAGCTGGAGACTAGCGGAGACCTCAGATACGCAGTATTTT. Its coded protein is CASSWRLAETSDTQYF.